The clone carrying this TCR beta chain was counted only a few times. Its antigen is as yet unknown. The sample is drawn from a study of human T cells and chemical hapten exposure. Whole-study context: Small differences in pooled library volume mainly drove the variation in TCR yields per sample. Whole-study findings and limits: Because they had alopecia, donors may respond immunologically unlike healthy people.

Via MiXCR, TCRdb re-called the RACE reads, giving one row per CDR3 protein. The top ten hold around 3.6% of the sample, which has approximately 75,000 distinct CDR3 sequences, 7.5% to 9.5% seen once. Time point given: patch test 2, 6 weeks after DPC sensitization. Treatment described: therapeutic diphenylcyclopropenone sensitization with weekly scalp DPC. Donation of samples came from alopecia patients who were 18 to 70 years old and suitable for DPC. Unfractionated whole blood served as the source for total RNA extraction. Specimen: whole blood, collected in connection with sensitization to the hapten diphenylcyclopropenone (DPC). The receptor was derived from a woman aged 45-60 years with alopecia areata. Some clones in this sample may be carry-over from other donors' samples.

Written as DNA, the CDR3 is TGTGCCAGCAGTCCCAGACTAGCGGGACACACAGATACGCAGTATTTT. Protein product: CASSPRLAGHTDTQYF. The chain links TRBV27 to TRBJ2-3; 11 bases are a match to TRBD2. CDR1 and CDR2 (germline): MNHEY, SMNVEV (reference sequence). The CDR3 spans 16 residues. The junction had 6 bases not matched to a gene; V was cut back by 5 bases and J by 2 bases.